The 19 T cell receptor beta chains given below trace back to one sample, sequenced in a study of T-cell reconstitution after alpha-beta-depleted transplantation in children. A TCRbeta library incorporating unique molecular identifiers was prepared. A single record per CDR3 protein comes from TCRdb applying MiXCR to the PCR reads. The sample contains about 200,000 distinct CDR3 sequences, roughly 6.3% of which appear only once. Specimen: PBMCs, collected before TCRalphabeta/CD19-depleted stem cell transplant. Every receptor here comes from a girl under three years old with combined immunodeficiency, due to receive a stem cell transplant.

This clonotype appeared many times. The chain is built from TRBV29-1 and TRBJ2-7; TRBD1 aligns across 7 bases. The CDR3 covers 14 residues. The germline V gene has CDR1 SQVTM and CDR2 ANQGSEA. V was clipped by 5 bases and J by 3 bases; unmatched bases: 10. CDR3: CSVLFQGVDYEQYF. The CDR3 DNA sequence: TGCAGCGTTCTGTTTCAGGGGGTAGACTACGAGCAGTACTTC.

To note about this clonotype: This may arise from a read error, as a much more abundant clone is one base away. CDR3 DNA: TGTGCCAGCAGTTTATGGCTAAACTACGAGCAGTTCTTC. Its translation: CASSLWLNYEQFF. This chain links TRBV12-3 or TRBV12-4 with TRBJ2-1; D ambiguous. This CDR3 spans 13 amino acids. V lost 2 bases, J lost 10 bases, and 12 bases lay in between.

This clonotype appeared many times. The CDR3 coding sequence is TGTGCCAGCAGTACCTGGACTAGCGGGAGGGCCCAAGAGACCCAGTACTTC. Its translation: CASSTWTSGRAQETQYF. This chain connects TRBV27 to TRBJ2-5; 15 nucleotides line up with TRBD2. V trimming: 5 bases; J trimming: 1 base; junction bases outside the gene matches: 5. Germline V gives CDR1 MNHEY, CDR2 SMNVEV (reference sequence). This CDR3 spans 17 amino acids.

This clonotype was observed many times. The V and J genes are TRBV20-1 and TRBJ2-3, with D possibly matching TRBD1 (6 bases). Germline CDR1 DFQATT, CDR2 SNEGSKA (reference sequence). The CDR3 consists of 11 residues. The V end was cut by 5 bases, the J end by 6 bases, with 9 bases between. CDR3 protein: CSAPQGDTQYF. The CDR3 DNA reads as TGCAGTGCTCCGCAGGGGGATACGCAGTATTTT.

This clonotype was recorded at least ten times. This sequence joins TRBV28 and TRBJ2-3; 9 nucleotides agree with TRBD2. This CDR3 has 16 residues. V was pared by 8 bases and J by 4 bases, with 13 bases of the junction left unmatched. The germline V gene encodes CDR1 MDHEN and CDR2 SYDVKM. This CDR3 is CASDGHVVAGADTQYF. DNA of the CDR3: TGTGCCAGCGACGGCCACGTCGTAGCGGGAGCAGATACGCAGTATTTT. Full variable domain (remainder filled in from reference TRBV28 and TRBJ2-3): DVKVTQSSRYLVKRTGEKVFLECVQDMDHENMFWYRQDPGLGLRLIYFSYDVKMKEKGDIPEGYSVSREKKERFSLILESASTNQTSMYLCASDGHVVAGADTQYFGPGTRLTVL.

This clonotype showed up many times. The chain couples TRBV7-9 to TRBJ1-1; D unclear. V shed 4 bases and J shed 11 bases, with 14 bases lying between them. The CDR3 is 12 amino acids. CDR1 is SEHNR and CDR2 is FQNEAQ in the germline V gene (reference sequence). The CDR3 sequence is CASSYLVFSAFF. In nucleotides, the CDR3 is TGTGCCAGCAGCTACCTCGTGTTTAGCGCTTTCTTT.

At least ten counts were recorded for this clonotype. CDR3 protein: CASSILRASVIYGYTF. The CDR3 DNA sequence: TGTGCCAGCAGTATCCTCCGGGCCTCAGTCATCTATGGCTACACCTTC. The rearrangement uses TRBV12-3 or TRBV12-4 and TRBJ1-2; D not resolved. The CDR3 consists of 16 residues. V shed 5 bases and J shed 4 bases, with 20 bases lying between them.

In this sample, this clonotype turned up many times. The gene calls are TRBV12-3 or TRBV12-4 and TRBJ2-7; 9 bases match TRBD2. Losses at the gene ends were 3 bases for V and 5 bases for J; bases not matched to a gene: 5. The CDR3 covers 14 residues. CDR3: CASSFLLAGDEQYF. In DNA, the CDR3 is TGTGCCAGCAGTTTCTTACTAGCGGGCGACGAGCAGTACTTC.

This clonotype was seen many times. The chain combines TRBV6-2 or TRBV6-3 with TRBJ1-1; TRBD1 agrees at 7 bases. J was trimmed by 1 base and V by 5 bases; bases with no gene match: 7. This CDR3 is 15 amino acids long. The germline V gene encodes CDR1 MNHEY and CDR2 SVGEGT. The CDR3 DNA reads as TGTGCCAGCAGTCCGTACAGGGGACCGAACACTGAAGCTTTCTTT. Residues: CASSPYRGPNTEAFF.

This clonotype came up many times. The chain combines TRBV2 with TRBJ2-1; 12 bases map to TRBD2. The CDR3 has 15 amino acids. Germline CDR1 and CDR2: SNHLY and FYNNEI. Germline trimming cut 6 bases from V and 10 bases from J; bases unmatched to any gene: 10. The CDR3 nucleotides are TGTGCCAGCAGAGAGACTAGCGGGAGTAGGCGAGAGCAGTTCTTC. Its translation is CASRETSGSRREQFF.

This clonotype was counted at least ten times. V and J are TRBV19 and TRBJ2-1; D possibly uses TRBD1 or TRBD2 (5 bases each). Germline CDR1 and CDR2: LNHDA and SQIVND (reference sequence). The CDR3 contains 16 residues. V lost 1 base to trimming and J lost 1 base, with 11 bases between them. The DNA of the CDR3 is TGTGCCAGTAGTATAGTCGTGGGGGATTCCTACAATGAGCAGTTCTTC. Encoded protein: CASSIVVGDSYNEQFF.

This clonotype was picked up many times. CDR3 sequence (DNA): TGCAGCGTTGAGCTAGCGGGAGCCTACAATGAGCAGTTCTTC. Protein product: CSVELAGAYNEQFF. V and J are TRBV29-1 and TRBJ2-1; 10 nucleotides align to TRBD2. The V segment lost 3 bases and the J segment 2 bases; nucleotides outside the gene matches: 1. Germline V gene sequence: CDR1 SQVTM, CDR2 ANQGSEA. The CDR3 spans 14 residues.

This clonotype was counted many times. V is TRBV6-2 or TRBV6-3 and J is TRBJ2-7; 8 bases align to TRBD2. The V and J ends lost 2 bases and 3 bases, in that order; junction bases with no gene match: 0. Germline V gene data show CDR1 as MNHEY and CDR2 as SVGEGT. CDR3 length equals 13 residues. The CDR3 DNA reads TGTGCCAGCAGTTACGGGACTAGCTACGAGCAGTACTTC. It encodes CASSYGTSYEQYF.

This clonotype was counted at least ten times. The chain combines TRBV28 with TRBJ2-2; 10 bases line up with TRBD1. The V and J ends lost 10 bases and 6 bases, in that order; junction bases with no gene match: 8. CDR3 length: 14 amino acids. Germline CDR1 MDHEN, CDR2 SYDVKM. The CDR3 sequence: CAIPRQGAAGELFF. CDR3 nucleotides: TGTGCCATCCCTCGACAGGGGGCCGCCGGGGAGCTGTTTTTT.

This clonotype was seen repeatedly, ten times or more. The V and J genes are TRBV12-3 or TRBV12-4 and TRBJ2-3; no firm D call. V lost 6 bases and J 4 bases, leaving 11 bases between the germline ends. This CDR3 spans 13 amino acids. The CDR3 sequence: CASSQTNPDTQYF. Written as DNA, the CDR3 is TGTGCCAGCAGCCAAACCAACCCAGATACGCAGTATTTT.

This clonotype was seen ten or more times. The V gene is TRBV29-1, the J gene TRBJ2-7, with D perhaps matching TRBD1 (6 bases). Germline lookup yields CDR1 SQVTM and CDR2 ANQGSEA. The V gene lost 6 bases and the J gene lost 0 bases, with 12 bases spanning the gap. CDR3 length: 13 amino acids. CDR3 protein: CSVGQQNSYEQYF. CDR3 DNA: TGCAGCGTAGGACAGCAAAACTCCTACGAGCAGTACTTC.

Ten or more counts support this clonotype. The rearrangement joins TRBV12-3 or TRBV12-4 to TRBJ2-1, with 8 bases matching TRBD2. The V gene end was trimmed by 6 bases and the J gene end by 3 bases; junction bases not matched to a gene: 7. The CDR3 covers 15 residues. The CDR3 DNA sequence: TGTGCCAGCAGCCCCGGGACTAGTAACTACAATGAGCAGTTCTTC. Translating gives CASSPGTSNYNEQFF.

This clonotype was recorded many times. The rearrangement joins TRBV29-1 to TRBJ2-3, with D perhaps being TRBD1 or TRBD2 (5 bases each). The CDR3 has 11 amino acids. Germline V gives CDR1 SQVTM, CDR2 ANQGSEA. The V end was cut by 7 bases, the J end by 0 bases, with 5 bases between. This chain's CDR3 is CSGDSTDTQYF. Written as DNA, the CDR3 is TGCAGCGGGGACAGCACAGATACGCAGTATTTT.

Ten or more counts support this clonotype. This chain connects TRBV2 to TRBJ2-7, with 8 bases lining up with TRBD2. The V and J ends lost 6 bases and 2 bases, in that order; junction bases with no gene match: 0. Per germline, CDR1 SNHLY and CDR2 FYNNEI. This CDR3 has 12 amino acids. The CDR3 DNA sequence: TGTGCCAGCAGGACTAGCGCCTACGAGCAGTACTTC. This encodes CASRTSAYEQYF.